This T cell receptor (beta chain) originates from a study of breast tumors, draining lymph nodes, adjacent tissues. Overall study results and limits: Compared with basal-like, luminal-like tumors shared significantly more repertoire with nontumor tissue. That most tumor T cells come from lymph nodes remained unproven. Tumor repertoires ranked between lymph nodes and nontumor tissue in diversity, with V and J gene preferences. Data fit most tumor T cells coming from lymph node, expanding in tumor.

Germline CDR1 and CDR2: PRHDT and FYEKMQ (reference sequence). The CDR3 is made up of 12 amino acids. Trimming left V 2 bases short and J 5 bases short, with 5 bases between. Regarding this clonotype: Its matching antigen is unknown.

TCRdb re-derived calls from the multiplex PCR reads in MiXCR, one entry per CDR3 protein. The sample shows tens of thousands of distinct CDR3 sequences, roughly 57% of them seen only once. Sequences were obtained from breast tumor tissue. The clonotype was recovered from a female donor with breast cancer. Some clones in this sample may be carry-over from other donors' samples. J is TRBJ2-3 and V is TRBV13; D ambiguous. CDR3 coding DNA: TGTGCCAGCAGCTTATGGGTAGATACGCAGTATTTT. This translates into CASSLWVDTQYF.